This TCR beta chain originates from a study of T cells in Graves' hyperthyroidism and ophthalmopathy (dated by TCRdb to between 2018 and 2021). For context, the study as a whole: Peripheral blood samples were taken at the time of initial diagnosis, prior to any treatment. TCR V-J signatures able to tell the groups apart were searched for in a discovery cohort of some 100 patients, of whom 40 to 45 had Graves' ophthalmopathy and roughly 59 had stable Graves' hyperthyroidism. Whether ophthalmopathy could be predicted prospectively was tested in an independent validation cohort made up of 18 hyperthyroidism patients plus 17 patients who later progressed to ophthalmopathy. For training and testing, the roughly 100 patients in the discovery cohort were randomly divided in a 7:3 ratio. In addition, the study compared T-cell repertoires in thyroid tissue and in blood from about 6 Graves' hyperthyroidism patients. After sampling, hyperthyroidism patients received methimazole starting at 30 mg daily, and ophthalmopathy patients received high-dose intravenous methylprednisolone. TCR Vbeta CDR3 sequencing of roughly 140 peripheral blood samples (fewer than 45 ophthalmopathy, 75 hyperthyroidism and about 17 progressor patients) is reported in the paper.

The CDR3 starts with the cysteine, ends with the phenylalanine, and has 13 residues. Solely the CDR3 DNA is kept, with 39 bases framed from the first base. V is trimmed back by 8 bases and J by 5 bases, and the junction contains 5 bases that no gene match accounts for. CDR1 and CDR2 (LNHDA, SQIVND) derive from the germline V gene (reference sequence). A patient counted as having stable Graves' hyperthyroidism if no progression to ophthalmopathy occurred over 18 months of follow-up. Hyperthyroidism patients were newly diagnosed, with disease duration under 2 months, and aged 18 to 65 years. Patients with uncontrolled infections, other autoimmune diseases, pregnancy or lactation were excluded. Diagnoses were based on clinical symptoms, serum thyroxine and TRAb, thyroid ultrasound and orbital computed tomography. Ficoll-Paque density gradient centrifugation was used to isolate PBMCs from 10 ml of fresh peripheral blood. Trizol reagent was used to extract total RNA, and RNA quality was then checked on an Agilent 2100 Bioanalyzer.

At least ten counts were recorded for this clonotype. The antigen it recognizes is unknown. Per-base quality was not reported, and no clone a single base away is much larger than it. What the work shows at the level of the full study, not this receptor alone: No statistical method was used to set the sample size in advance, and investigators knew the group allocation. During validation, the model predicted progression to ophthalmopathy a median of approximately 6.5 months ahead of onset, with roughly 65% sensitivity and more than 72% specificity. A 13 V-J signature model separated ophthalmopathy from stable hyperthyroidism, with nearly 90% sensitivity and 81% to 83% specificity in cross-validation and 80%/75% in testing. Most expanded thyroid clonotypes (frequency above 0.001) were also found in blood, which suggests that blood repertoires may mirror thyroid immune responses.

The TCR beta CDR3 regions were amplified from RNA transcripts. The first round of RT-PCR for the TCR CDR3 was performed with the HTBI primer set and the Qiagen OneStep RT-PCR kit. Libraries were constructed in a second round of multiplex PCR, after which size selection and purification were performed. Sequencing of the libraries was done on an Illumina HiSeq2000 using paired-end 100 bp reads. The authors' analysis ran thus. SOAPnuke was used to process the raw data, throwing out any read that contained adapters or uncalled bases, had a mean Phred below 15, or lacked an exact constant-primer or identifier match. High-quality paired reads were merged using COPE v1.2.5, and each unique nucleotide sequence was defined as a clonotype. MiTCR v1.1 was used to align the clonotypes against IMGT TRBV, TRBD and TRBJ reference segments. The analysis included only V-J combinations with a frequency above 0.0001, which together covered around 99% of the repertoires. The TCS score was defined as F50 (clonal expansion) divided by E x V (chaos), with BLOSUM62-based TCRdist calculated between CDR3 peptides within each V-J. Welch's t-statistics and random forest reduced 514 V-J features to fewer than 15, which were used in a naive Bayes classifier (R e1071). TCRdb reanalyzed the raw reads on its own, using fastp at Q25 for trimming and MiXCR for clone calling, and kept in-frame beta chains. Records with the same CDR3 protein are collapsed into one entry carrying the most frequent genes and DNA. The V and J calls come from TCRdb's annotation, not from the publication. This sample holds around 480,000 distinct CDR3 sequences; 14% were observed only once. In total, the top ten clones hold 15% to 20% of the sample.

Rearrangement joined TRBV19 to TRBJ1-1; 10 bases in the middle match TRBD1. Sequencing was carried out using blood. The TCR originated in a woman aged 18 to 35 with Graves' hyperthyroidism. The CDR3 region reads CASVGQGVTEAFF. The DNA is TGTGCCAGTGTCGGACAGGGGGTGACTGAAGCTTTCTTT.